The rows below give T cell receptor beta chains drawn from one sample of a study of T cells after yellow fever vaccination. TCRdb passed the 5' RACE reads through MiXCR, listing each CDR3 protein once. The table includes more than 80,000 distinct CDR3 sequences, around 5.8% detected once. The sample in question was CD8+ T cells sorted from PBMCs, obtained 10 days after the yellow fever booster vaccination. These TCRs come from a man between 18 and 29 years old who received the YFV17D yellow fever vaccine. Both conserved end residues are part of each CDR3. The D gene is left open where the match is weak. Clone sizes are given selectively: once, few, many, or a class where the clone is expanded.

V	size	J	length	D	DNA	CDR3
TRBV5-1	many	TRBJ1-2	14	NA	TGCGCCAGCAGCGTAACATCGGGGGGCCGTGGCTACACCTTC	CASSVTSGGRGYTF
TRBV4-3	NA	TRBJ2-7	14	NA	TGCGCCAGCAGCCAAGACCAGAGATCCTACGAGCAGTACTTC	CASSQDQRSYEQYF
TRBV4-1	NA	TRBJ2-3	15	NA	TGCGCCAGCAGCCAAGAACAGTTCCACACAGATACGCAGTATTTT	CASSQEQFHTDTQYF
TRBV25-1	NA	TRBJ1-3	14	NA	TGTGCCAGCAGTGAAGGGAGCTCTGGAAACACCATATATTTT	CASSEGSSGNTIYF
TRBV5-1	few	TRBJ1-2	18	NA	TGCGCCAGCAGCTTGACCCCTGGCCTCATGGACACGAACTATGGCTACACCTTC	CASSLTPGLMDTNYGYTF
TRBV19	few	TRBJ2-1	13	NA	TGTGCCAGTAGCCCCGGCTGGGACAATGAGCAGTTCTTC	CASSPGWDNEQFF
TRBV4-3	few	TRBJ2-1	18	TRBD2	TGCGCCAGCAGCCCAGGACTAGCGGGGGGTAGCTCCTACAATGAGCAGTTCTTC	CASSPGLAGGSSYNEQFF
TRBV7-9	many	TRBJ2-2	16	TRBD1	TGTGCCAGTGATACCGGGACAGGGGAATTAACCGGGGAGCTGTTTTTT	CASDTGTGELTGELFF
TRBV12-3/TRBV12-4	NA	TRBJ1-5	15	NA	TGTGCCAGCAGCCCCTTTGGGGGGCTCAATCAGCCCCAGCATTTT	CASSPFGGLNQPQHF
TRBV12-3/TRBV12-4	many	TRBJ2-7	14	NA	TGTGCCAGCAGTTTATTTGGTAGCTTGATCGAGCAGTACTTC	CASSLFGSLIEQYF
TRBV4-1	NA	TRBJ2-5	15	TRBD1	TGCGCCGGCAGCCAATGGACAGGGGGCTGGGAGACCCAGTACTTC	CAGSQWTGGWETQYF
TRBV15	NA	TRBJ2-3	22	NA	TGTGCCACCAGCAGAGATGGGGGGTCAGGGGTCACTAAAAGATACCGCACAGATACGCAGTATTTT	CATSRDGGSGVTKRYRTDTQYF
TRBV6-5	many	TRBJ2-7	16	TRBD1	TGTGCCAGCAACCATAAGGGGCAGGGGGCGCGTCGAGAGCAGTACTTC	CASNHKGQGARREQYF
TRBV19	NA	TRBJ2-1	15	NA	TGTGCCAGTAGTATTACCGCGGGGTCCTACAATGAGCAGTTCTTC	CASSITAGSYNEQFF
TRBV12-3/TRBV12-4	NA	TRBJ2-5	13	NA	TGTGCCAGCAGTTTCGGCCCGGGGGAGACCCAGTACTTC	CASSFGPGETQYF
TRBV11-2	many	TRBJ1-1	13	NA	TGTGCCAGCAGCTTTAGCAGGGCCGCTGAAGCTTTCTTT	CASSFSRAAEAFF
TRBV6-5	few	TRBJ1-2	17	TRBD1	TGTGCCAGCAGTTACTCGCAGGGGACAGGGGCATCCTATGGCTACACCTTC	CASSYSQGTGASYGYTF
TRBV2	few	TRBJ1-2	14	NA	TGTGCCAGCACCCCGACGGACCCCCTAGGGGGCTACACCTTC	CASTPTDPLGGYTF
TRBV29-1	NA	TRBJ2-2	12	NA	TGCAGCGTTGTGGAAGACACCGGGGAGCTGTTTTTT	CSVVEDTGELFF
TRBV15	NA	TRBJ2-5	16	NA	TGTGCCACCAGCAGAAGATATGGGGGGGCACAAGAGACCCAGTACTTC	CATSRRYGGAQETQYF
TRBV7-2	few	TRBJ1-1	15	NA	TGTGCCAGCAGCTCGATGCGTAGTTGGAACACTGAAGCTTTCTTT	CASSSMRSWNTEAFF
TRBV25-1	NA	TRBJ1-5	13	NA	TGTGCCAGCAGTGATGGGGGAACACAGCCCCAGCATTTT	CASSDGGTQPQHF
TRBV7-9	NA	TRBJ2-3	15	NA	TGTGCCAGCCGCCCAGCGGTAGCTAGCACAGATACGCAGTATTTT	CASRPAVASTDTQYF
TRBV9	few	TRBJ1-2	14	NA	TGTGCCAGCAGCGTAGCGAGTTCCCTCTATGGCTACACCTTC	CASSVASSLYGYTF
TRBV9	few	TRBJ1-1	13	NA	TGTGCCAGCAGCGTAGCAGTCGGCACTGAAGCTTTCTTT	CASSVAVGTEAFF
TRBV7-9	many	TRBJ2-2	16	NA	TGTGCCAGTGGCACTAGCACGGTCGCGAACACCGGGGAGCTGTTTTTT	CASGTSTVANTGELFF
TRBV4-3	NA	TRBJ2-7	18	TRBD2	TGCGCCAGCAGCCAAGAGCCATATCGGCTAGCGGGGGTCTACGAGCAGTACTTC	CASSQEPYRLAGVYEQYF
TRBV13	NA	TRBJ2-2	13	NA	TGTGCCAGCAGCCTCAGGGATAACGGGGAGCTGTTTTTT	CASSLRDNGELFF
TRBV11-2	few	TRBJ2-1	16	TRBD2	TGTGCCAGCAGCTCTTTCCTAGCGGGGGGGCACAATGAGCAGTTCTTC	CASSSFLAGGHNEQFF
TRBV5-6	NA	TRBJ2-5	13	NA	TGTGCCAGCAGCTTGGCCGGCCGAGAGACCCAGTACTTC	CASSLAGRETQYF
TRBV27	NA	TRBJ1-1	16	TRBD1	TGTGCCAGCAGTCCCAGGGGACAGGGTTGGTACACTGAAGCTTTCTTT	CASSPRGQGWYTEAFF
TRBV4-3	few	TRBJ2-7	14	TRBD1	TGCGCCAGCAGCCGGACAGGGAATCCCTACGAGCAGTACTTC	CASSRTGNPYEQYF
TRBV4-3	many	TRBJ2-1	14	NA	TGCGCCAGCAGCCAAGCAGGAGGGTACAATGAGCAGTTCTTC	CASSQAGGYNEQFF
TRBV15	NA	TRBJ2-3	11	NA	TGTGCCACCAGCGCCGCAGATACGCAGTATTTT	CATSAADTQYF
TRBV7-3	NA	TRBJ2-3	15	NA	TGTGCCAGCAGTTTTGGCCCCTCAAGCACAGATACGCAGTATTTT	CASSFGPSSTDTQYF
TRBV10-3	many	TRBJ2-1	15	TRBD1	TGTGCCATCAGCCCAGGGGGAACCTCCTACAATGAGCAGTTCTTC	CAISPGGTSYNEQFF
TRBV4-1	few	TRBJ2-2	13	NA	TGCGCCAGCAGCCCCAGGGGTCACGGGGAGCTGTTTTTT	CASSPRGHGELFF
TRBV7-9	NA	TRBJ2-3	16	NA	TGTGCCAGCAGCCGGAGAACAGAGATCCCCACAGATACGCAGTATTTT	CASSRRTEIPTDTQYF
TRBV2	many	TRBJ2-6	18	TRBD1	TGTGCCAGCAGTTACCGGGACAGTGCTGTCTCTGGGGCCAACGTCCTGACTTTC	CASSYRDSAVSGANVLTF
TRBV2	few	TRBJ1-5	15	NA	TGTGCCAGCAGTGAAGCGTGGAATGGCAATCAGCCCCAGCATTTT	CASSEAWNGNQPQHF
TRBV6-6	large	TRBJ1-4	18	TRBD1	TGTGCCAGCAGTCACTCCCTACAGGGGACAGCAACTAATGAAAAACTGTTTTTT	CASSHSLQGTATNEKLFF
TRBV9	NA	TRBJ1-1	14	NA	TGTGCCAGCAGCTCGGGACAAAGGAACACTGAAGCTTTCTTT	CASSSGQRNTEAFF
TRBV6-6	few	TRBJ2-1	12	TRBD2	TGTGCCAGCAGTTTTCTAGCGGGTGAGCAGTTCTTC	CASSFLAGEQFF
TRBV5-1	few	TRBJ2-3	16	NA	TGCGCCAGCAGGAGGGCGCCGTACCCGCCTGGGGATACGCAGTATTTT	CASRRAPYPPGDTQYF
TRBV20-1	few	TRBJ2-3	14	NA	TGCAGTGCTCGACTGCCTACTAGCACAGATACGCAGTATTTT	CSARLPTSTDTQYF
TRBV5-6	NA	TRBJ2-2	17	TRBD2	TGTGCCAGCAGCTTTTCTAGCGGGGAAGATGTCACCGGGGAGCTGTTTTTT	CASSFSSGEDVTGELFF
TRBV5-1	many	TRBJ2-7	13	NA	TGCGCCAGCAGCCCCGTCCCAGGTCGCGAGCAGTACTTC	CASSPVPGREQYF
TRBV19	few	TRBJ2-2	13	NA	TGTGCCGCCGGGAGGGGGCTCACCGGGGAGCTGTTTTTT	CAAGRGLTGELFF
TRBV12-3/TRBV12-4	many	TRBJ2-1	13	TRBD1	TGTGCCAGCACCCAGACAGGGGTGAATGAGCAGTTCTTC	CASTQTGVNEQFF
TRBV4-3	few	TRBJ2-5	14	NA	TGCGCCAGCAGCCAAGGGAGGGGCCAAGAGACCCAGTACTTC	CASSQGRGQETQYF
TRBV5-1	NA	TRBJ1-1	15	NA	TGCGCCAGCAGCTTGGACCGGCTGGGGAACACTGAAGCTTTCTTT	CASSLDRLGNTEAFF
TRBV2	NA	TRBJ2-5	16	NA	TGTGCCACCACCCTACCGCCAAGTGGTCGGGGAGAGACCCAGTACTTC	CATTLPPSGRGETQYF
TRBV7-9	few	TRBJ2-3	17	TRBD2	TGTGCCAGCAGACGAACTAGCGGGGGGACTAGCACAGATACGCAGTATTTT	CASRRTSGGTSTDTQYF
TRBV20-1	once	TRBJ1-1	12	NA	TGCAGTGTAAACCCAGGGGTCACTGAAGCTTTCTTT	CSVNPGVTEAFF